This TCR beta chain came from a study of OX40 agonist ivuxolimab in advanced cancers. Sequencing used immunoSEQ multiplex PCR; TCRdb keeps in-frame clones, though not all of them. The sample consists of tens of thousands of clones, around 84% of them appearing once. This clone was detected only once. The antigen is not known. Overall study results and limits: Clonal expansion among partial responders at 0.1-3.0 mg/kg ranked near the lowest. Nonresponders included some who also had low normalized T-cell clonal expansion.

Germline assignment: CDR1 MGHRA and CDR2 YSYEKL. The CDR3 loop spans 16 amino acids. Trimming took 4 bases from V and 6 from J; bases not matched to a gene: 11. This rearrangement joins TRBV4-1 to TRBJ1-5, with 8 bases identical to TRBD1. The source material was CD4+ or CD8+ T cells sorted from blood, sampled in a trial of the OX40 agonist ivuxolimab. The clonotype originates from an adult with an advanced solid tumor such as melanoma, head and neck, liver or kidney cancer. This CDR3 is CASSPSYTGGVQPQHF. CDR3 coding DNA: TGCGCCAGCAGCCCCTCTTATACAGGGGGGGTTCAGCCCCAGCATTTT.